Below, 22 T cell receptor beta chains from the same sample are listed, as sequenced in a study of OX40 agonist ivuxolimab in advanced cancers. Sequencing was performed with immunoSEQ multiplex PCR; in TCRdb, only in-frame clones are kept and a portion is missing. In the table there are 5,700 or so clones, 85% to 90% of which are singletons. The material was CD4+ or CD8+ T cells sorted from blood, obtained in a trial of the OX40 agonist ivuxolimab. The origin of the receptors is an adult with an advanced solid tumor such as melanoma, head and neck, liver or kidney cancer.

This sequence joins TRBV5-1 and TRBJ1-1; D is uncertain. Trimming cost V 0 bases and J 2 bases, with 5 bases left between them. Germline values: CDR1 SGHRS, CDR2 YFSETQ. The CDR3 is 13 residues long. CDR3: CASSLDSNTEAFF. In nucleotides, the CDR3 is TGCGCCAGCAGCTTGGATAGCAACACTGAAGCTTTCTTT.

Here the CDR3 reads CASGLYRDLLIYGYTF. DNA for the CDR3: TGTGCTAGTGGTTTGTATCGCGATTTGCTAATCTATGGCTACACCTTC. This rearrangement joins TRBV12-5 to TRBJ1-2; D is unclear. Germline lookup yields CDR1 LGHNT and CDR2 FRNRAP. The V gene lost 2 bases and the J gene lost 4 bases, with 17 bases spanning the gap. CDR3 length: 16 residues.

The gene calls are TRBV27 and TRBJ2-1; tentatively, D is TRBD1 or TRBD2 (5 bases each). Germline values: CDR1 MNHEY, CDR2 SMNVEV (reference sequence). This CDR3 has 13 amino acids. V was pared by 0 bases and J by 7 bases, with 7 bases between. CDR3 DNA sequence: TGTGCCAGCAGTTTATCTTGGGGGAATGAGCAGTTCTTC. Protein sequence: CASSLSWGNEQFF.

This clone was counted a single time. This rearrangement joins TRBV28 to TRBJ2-5; D might be TRBD1 (6 bases). The CDR3 totals 14 residues. V lost 4 bases, J lost 3 bases, and 12 bases lay in between. The germline V gene has CDR1 MDHEN and CDR2 SYDVKM. CDR3 amino acids: CASSSTGSEETQYF. In nucleotides, the CDR3 is TGTGCCAGCAGTTCTACAGGGTCGGAAGAGACCCAGTACTTC. Full variable domain (rest looked up from reference TRBV28 and TRBJ2-5): DVKVTQSSRYLVKRTGEKVFLECVQDMDHENMFWYRQDPGLGLRLIYFSYDVKMKEKGDIPEGYSVSREKKERFSLILESASTNQTSMYLCASSSTGSEETQYFGPGTRLLVL.

The genes are TRBV9 and TRBJ1-5; D is undetermined. The V gene lost 3 bases and the J gene lost 4 bases, with 8 bases spanning the gap. The CDR3 is 13 residues long. CDR1 and CDR2 from the germline V gene are SGDLS and YYNGEE. CDR3 nucleotides: TGTGCCAGCAGCGCAGACGGGAATCAGCCCCAGCATTTT. Protein: CASSADGNQPQHF.

The chain combines TRBV7-2 with TRBJ2-5, with D uncertain. Trimming stripped 5 bases from V and 1 base from J, with 8 bases between. CDR1 and CDR2 (germline): SGHTA, FQGNSA. CDR3 length equals 13 residues. Here the CDR3 DNA reads TGTGCCAGCAGCAAATGGACCCAAGAGACCCAGTACTTC. This encodes CASSKWTQETQYF. Full variable domain (remainder filled in from reference TRBV7-2 and TRBJ2-5): GAGVSQSPSNKVTEKGKDVELRCDPISGHTALYWYRQSLGQGLEFLIYFQGNSAPDKSGLPSDRFSAERTGGSVSTLTIQRTQQEDSAVYLCASSKWTQETQYFGPGTRLLVL.

V usage is TRBV11-2 and J usage is TRBJ2-4; 7 bases line up with TRBD1. CDR3 length: 14 amino acids. The germline CDR1 and CDR2 sequences are SGHAT and FQNNGV. J was trimmed by 5 bases and V by 2 bases; bases with no gene match: 3. The CDR3 sequence: CASSLRDSQNIQYF. The CDR3 nucleotides read TGTGCCAGCAGCTTACGGGACAGTCAAAACATTCAGTACTTC.

The chain's CDR3 is CASSFVTGSHEQYF. The DNA for the CDR3 is TGTGCCAGCAGCTTTGTGACAGGCTCTCACGAGCAGTACTTC. The rearrangement uses TRBV5-6 and TRBJ2-7; possible D gene TRBD1, 6 bases. This CDR3 comprises 14 residues. V dropped 2 bases and J dropped 5 bases, with 14 bases sitting between them. Germline CDR1 reads SGHDT; CDR2 reads YYEEEE.

This chain uses TRBV11-2 with TRBJ1-4; 7 bases are shared with TRBD1. The germline V gene encodes CDR1 SGHAT and CDR2 FQNNGV. This CDR3 spans 18 amino acids. The V gene end was trimmed by 2 bases and the J gene end by 0 bases; junction bases not matched to a gene: 9. The CDR3 loop reads CASSLNYGTEATNEKLFF. In DNA form, the CDR3 reads TGTGCCAGCAGCTTAAATTACGGGACAGAAGCAACTAATGAAAAACTGTTTTTT.

The chain recombines TRBV6-5 with TRBJ1-1; D is uncertain. Germline CDR1 reads MNHEY; CDR2 reads SVGAGI. The CDR3 is 11 amino acids. V was shortened by 5 bases and J by 7 bases, with 8 bases between the two germline ends. Written as DNA, the CDR3 is TGTGCCAGCAGTGGACGGATTGAAGCTTTCTTT. Its translation: CASSGRIEAFF.

The chain combines TRBV27 with TRBJ2-1; possibly TRBD2 for D (5 bases). CDR1 is MNHEY, CDR2 SMNVEV, per germline (reference sequence). The CDR3 loop spans 14 amino acids. Trimming took 8 bases from V and 0 from J, leaving 11 bases between them. CDR3 sequence (DNA): TGTGCCAGCGCCTCGGGAAACTCCTACAATGAGCAGTTCTTC. Its protein product is CASASGNSYNEQFF.

The chain joins TRBV7-9 to TRBJ2-5; perhaps TRBD1 as D (6 bases). This CDR3 has 13 residues. V lost 7 bases and J lost 4, with 13 bases in between. Germline CDR1 SEHNR, CDR2 FQNEAQ (reference sequence). CDR3 in amino acids: CASTGTTIETQYF. CDR3 nucleotide sequence: TGTGCCAGCACCGGGACAACTATAGAGACCCAGTACTTC.

V usage is TRBV7-6 and J usage is TRBJ2-1; tentative D call: TRBD2 (6 bases). This CDR3 has 18 residues. CDR1 SGHVS and CDR2 FNYEAQ come from the germline V gene. Trimming removed 1 base from V and 2 bases from J, with 18 bases in between. The CDR3 region is CASSLDPPAGRPYNEQFF. The CDR3 DNA is TGTGCCAGCAGCTTAGACCCCCCCGCGGGACGCCCCTACAATGAGCAGTTCTTC.

The J gene is TRBJ2-5, the V gene TRBV19; 7 positions match TRBD2. J gave up 7 bases and V 5 bases, and 16 bases lay outside the gene matches. CDR3 length: 16 amino acids. Germline V gene sequence: CDR1 LNHDA, CDR2 SQIVND (reference sequence). Written as DNA, the CDR3 is TGTGCCAGTAGTGTGAATCCGGGACTAATAAAAGGGACCCAGTACTTC. Translation gives CASSVNPGLIKGTQYF. The entire variable domain, with the rest obtained from reference TRBV19 and TRBJ2-5, is as follows: DGGITQSPKYLFRKEGQNVTLSCEQNLNHDAMYWYRQDPGQGLRLIYYSQIVNDFQKGDIAEGYSVSREKKESFPLTVTSAQKNPTAFYLCASSVNPGLIKGTQYFGPGTRLLVL.

V is TRBV29-1 and J is TRBJ1-1; D is ambiguous. V shed 2 bases and J shed 1 base, with 8 bases lying between them. CDR1 is SQVTM, CDR2 ANQGSEA, per germline. This CDR3 spans 13 amino acids. The CDR3 region has the DNA TGCAGCGTTGAAAAGTTACAGAACACTGAAGCTTTCTTT. This encodes CSVEKLQNTEAFF. The full variable domain, with the rest looked up from reference TRBV29-1 and TRBJ1-1, is SAVISQKPSRDICQRGTSLTIQCQVDSQVTMMFWYRQQPGQSLTLIATANQGSEATYESGFVIDKFPISRPNLTFSTLTVSNMSPEDSSIYLCSVEKLQNTEAFFGQGTRLTVV.

The V gene is TRBV7-9, the J gene TRBJ2-1; D not certain. V lost 2 bases and J lost 5, with 4 bases in between. The CDR3 covers 12 residues. Germline V gives CDR1 SEHNR, CDR2 FQNEAQ (reference sequence). The CDR3: CASSLIDNEQFF. For the CDR3, the DNA is TGTGCCAGCAGCTTAATAGACAATGAGCAGTTCTTC.

This chain links TRBV19 with TRBJ2-7; TRBD1 matches 8 bases. With V trimmed by 4 bases and J by 5 bases, 10 bases remained unmatched. Germline CDR1 LNHDA, CDR2 SQIVND (reference sequence). The CDR3 spans 15 residues. For the CDR3, the DNA is TGTGCCAGTAGTACAAGGACAGGGAGTCTTAACGAGCAGTACTTC. This sequence encodes CASSTRTGSLNEQYF.

The rearrangement uses TRBV28 and TRBJ2-2; D might be TRBD1 or TRBD2, each matching 5 bases. From germline, CDR1 is MDHEN and CDR2 SYDVKM. V lost 2 bases, J lost 7 bases, and 14 bases lay in between. The CDR3 is made up of 15 amino acids. The CDR3 nucleotides read TGTGCCAGCAGTTTAACCCAAGGGACGGGCGGGGAGCTGTTTTTT. Protein product: CASSLTQGTGGELFF.

The V gene is TRBV12-5, the J gene TRBJ2-1; possible D gene TRBD2, 5 bases. Germline V CDR1 and CDR2: LGHNT, FRNRAP. Trimming shortened V by 0 bases and J by 10 bases, and 10 bases separated the two germline ends. This CDR3 region has 13 residues. CDR3 sequence: CASGLVLAAEQFF. The CDR3 DNA is TGTGCTAGTGGTTTGGTCCTAGCTGCGGAGCAGTTCTTC.

This chain links TRBV5-1 with TRBJ1-2; D gene uncertain. V was trimmed by 0 bases and J by 6 bases, leaving 6 bases between them. The germline CDR1 and CDR2 sequences are SGHRS and YFSETQ. The CDR3 runs 12 residues. CDR3 region: CASSLAGDGYTF. The CDR3 nucleotides are TGCGCCAGCAGCTTGGCAGGCGATGGCTACACCTTC.

The J gene is TRBJ1-5, the V gene TRBV28; weak D call: TRBD1 (6 bases). CDR3 length equals 17 residues. The V gene's germline CDR1 is MDHEN and CDR2 SYDVKM. V lost 2 bases, J lost 0 bases, and 14 bases lay in between. The CDR3 sequence: CASSLLSSGDSNQPQHF. The CDR3 region has the DNA TGTGCCAGCAGTTTACTATCGTCAGGGGATAGCAATCAGCCCCAGCATTTT.

This clone was seen only once. The chain links TRBV19 to TRBJ1-2; D call uncertain. V lost 7 bases and J lost 1, with 10 bases in between. CDR1 and CDR2 from the germline V gene are LNHDA and SQIVND (reference sequence). The CDR3 is 13 amino acids. DNA of the CDR3: TGTGCCAGTACTACAACTTTTAACTATGGCTACACCTTC. Amino acid sequence: CASTTTFNYGYTF.